These 2 T cell receptor beta chains were all obtained from the same sample, sequenced in a study of beta chain features in type 1 diabetes. Since all of the isolated RNA was reverse transcribed, expressed TCRB transcripts were what got sequenced. Data came from immunoSEQ multiplex PCR; TCRdb stores just in-frame clones and leaves some out. The repertoire has some 410,000 clones, 11% of them found once; the top ten carry over 0.035%. Material for sequencing was naive CD4+ T cells from blood. Receptors originate from a woman younger than 30 in good health.

The chain recombines TRBV7-2 with TRBJ2-5; D gene uncertain. CDR1 is SGHTA and CDR2 is FQGNSA in the germline V gene. Trimming left V 3 bases short and J 4 bases short, with 9 bases between. The CDR3 runs to 13 residues. The DNA for the CDR3 is TGTGCCAGCAGCTTCGGTCAGACAGAGACCCAGTACTTC. It is translated as CASSFGQTETQYF.

This sequence joins TRBV2 and TRBJ1-4; 9 bases line up with TRBD1. This CDR3 comprises 16 residues. CDR1 and CDR2 from the germline V gene are SNHLY and FYNNEI. V dropped 6 bases and J dropped 0; count of bases not matched to a gene: 5. The CDR3 DNA is TGTGCCAGCAGGCGACAGGGGGTAACAACTAATGAAAAACTGTTTTTT. This encodes CASRRQGVTTNEKLFF.